Sequencing of this T cell receptor beta chain was carried out in a study of blood T cell repertoires in COVID-19. The wider study: Italy, Spain and the United States were the sources of the convalescent and acute COVID-19 samples.

Sequenced by immunoSEQ multiplex PCR; TCRdb stores in-frame clones only, minus some. The table has about 310,000 clones, 87% seen once. Participant reports of clinical history set cohort assignment. The CDR3 runs to 15 residues. After removal of 0 bases from V and 4 bases from J, the junction contained 1 base not matched to a gene. Per the germline V gene, CDR1 is MNHEY and CDR2 is SVGEGT. As concerns this clone: The same CDR3 arises from other DNA sequences in this sample as well.

The TCR sequence derives from a woman aged 18-29 years who had recovered from COVID-19. Sequenced sample: PBMCs or T cells enriched from blood (not recorded which). This chain connects TRBV6-2 or TRBV6-3 to TRBJ1-5; 9 bases are shared with TRBD1. This chain's CDR3 is CASSYSGQGNQPQHF. DNA of the CDR3: TGTGCCAGCAGTTACTCCGGACAGGGGAATCAGCCCCAGCATTTT.